One and the same sample provided the 4 T cell receptor beta chains below, sequenced in a study of T cell responses to AZD1222 COVID-19 vaccine. The repertoire was sequenced with immunoSEQ multiplex PCR; TCRdb's copy has only in-frame clones and lacks some. The table shows around 130,000 clones, with about 85% occurring only once. The sample in question was peripheral blood, obtained 28 days after the second AZD1222 dose. Receptors originate from an adult who received the AZD1222 COVID-19 vaccine.

The chain employs TRBV30 and TRBJ2-7, with 7 nucleotides matching TRBD1. CDR3 length equals 15 residues. The germline CDR1 and CDR2 sequences are GTSNPN and SVGIG (reference sequence). V lost 1 base and J lost 7; bases outside the gene matches: 13. CDR3 residues: CAWSATGSLQGEQYF. The CDR3 nucleotides read TGTGCCTGGAGTGCAACGGGATCCTTACAGGGGGAGCAGTACTTC.

The chain uses TRBV4-1 and TRBJ2-1; possibly TRBD1 or TRBD2 for D (5 bases each). Germline V gene data show CDR1 as MGHRA and CDR2 as YSYEKL. Trimming took off 1 base at V and 3 bases at J, with 13 bases between the two ends. There are 16 residues in the CDR3. The chain's CDR3 is CASSQGWGGGYNEQFF. In nucleotides, the CDR3 is TGCGCCAGCAGCCAAGGTTGGGGTGGGGGCTACAATGAGCAGTTCTTC.

This chain uses TRBV30 with TRBJ1-5; D is ambiguous. The ends were cut back, 2 bases at V and 8 bases at J, with 16 bases in the middle. CDR1 is GTSNPN, CDR2 SVGIG, per germline (reference sequence). The CDR3 is 14 amino acids. CDR3 protein: CAWSLTLGVKPQHF. The CDR3 DNA is TGTGCCTGGAGTCTAACCCTCGGGGTCAAGCCCCAGCATTTT.

The chain combines TRBV11-3 with TRBJ1-1, with a tentative D call TRBD1 (5 bases). Trimming removed 5 bases at V and 3 bases at J, with 22 bases between. The CDR3 contains 17 residues. The germline CDR1 and CDR2 sequences are SGHNT and YENEEA. The CDR3 nucleotides read TGTGCCAGCAGCCGCCTAGCGAGAAGGGGTCTTGACACTGAAGCTTTCTTT. Protein sequence: CASSRLARRGLDTEAFF.